This T cell receptor beta chain was recorded in a study of beta chain features in type 1 diabetes. Trimming shortened V by 4 bases and J by 12 bases, and 15 bases separated the two germline ends. In germline, CDR1 is SNHLY, CDR2 FYNNEI. The CDR3 totals 12 residues. One heparinised draw of blood, averaging roughly 0.12 L, came from each donor. Findings and limits, study-wide: For Type 1 diabetes patients, all four CD4+ subsets carried TCRB CDR3s that were moderately but significantly shorter. A definitive answer on HLA type influencing TCRB rearrangement was not reached here.

Every isolated RNA sample was fully reverse transcribed, so sequencing captured expressed TCRB transcripts. Measured with immunoSEQ multiplex PCR; TCRdb has only the in-frame clones, and not every one. Of some 350,000 clones in the sample, about 14% were seen once. This clone was observed a few times. What it recognizes is unknown. The sequencing sample was made of naive CD4+ T cells from blood. This clonotype was obtained from a woman between 18 and 29 years old with type 1 diabetes. This chain connects TRBV2 to TRBJ2-5, with a tentative D call TRBD1 (6 bases). The CDR3 sequence is CASSGQGQREYF. The CDR3 nucleotides read TGTGCCAGCAGTGGACAAGGACAGAGAGAGTACTTC.